This T cell receptor (beta chain) is from a study of blood T cells in healthy people across ages. The CDR3 contains 15 residues. This clonotype appeared a few times. Its antigen remains unidentified. There were healthy Caucasian individuals from Russia, aged 6 to 90, serving as donors. No fewer than 7 million PBMCs went into each sample. The authors ran a second PCR of about 7 to 11 cycles using a sample-barcoded 5' primer and a J-beta primer mix. MiXCR, run by TCRdb on the 5' RACE reads, gives a single entry per CDR3 protein. The sample contains about 970,000 distinct CDR3 sequences, 51% of which appear only once. General study points: Naive T cell percentage showed a strong correlation with TCR beta diversity.

V is TRBV21-1 and J is TRBJ1-1; the table's D call, TRBD1, has no DNA check behind it. TRBV21-1 is shown as a pseudogene. The source material was blood. The sequence was collected from a woman aged 55-69 years in good health. As DNA, the CDR3 is TGTGCCAGCAGCAAAGGGGACAGGGGGCGCTCGGGAGCTTTCTTT. As protein: CASSKGDRGRSGAFF.